Listed below are T cell receptor beta chains from one sample, sequenced in a study of early T cells in non-severe SARS-CoV-2 infection. One entry per CDR3 protein results from TCRdb running MiXCR on the 5' RACE reads. The sample consists of about 92,000 distinct CDR3 sequences, approximately 14% of them appearing once. Sequenced material: whole blood. The receptor set was obtained from an adult who was a healthcare worker with PCR-confirmed SARS-CoV-2 infection or an uninfected control (not recorded which). CDR3s include the opening cysteine and the closing phenylalanine or tryptophan. A D gene is named only where the DNA matches it firmly. Clone size, where shown, is once, few, many, or a class for clones that have expanded.

TRBJ1-1 . 16 . TRBV20-1 CSARPSPGGGWTEAFF TGCAGTGCTAGACCATCCCCCGGCGGGGGCTGGACTGAAGCTTTCTTT
TRBJ2-1 TRBD2 15 . TRBV27 CASSRSGRPYNEQFF TGTGCCAGCAGCCGTAGCGGGAGACCTTACAATGAGCAGTTCTTC
TRBJ2-1 TRBD1 13 large TRBV3-1 CASSQTGGDEQFF TGTGCCAGCAGCCAGACAGGGGGCGATGAGCAGTTCTTC
TRBJ2-2 TRBD1 15 . TRBV7-7 CASSLAGGYTGELFF TGTGCCAGCAGCTTAGCAGGGGGCTACACCGGGGAGCTGTTTTTT
TRBJ2-1 . 13 few TRBV4-2 CASSQDGYDEQFF TGTGCCAGCAGCCAAGATGGATACGATGAGCAGTTCTTC
TRBJ2-1 TRBD2 14 few TRBV6-6 CATEAGGSYNEQFF TGTGCCACCGAAGCGGGAGGTTCCTACAATGAGCAGTTCTTC
TRBJ1-1 TRBD1 14 . TRBV19 CASSPRDRASAWFF TGTGCCAGTAGTCCTCGGGACAGGGCTTCGGCGTGGTTCTTT
TRBJ2-7 TRBD1 14 . TRBV19 CASTPGTGTYEQYF TGTGCCAGTACCCCCGGGACAGGGACCTACGAGCAGTACTTC
TRBJ2-4 TRBD2 12 many TRBV29-1 CSVEGGGNIQYF TGCAGCGTTGAAGGGGGGGGAAACATTCAGTACTTC
TRBJ2-1 TRBD1 17 few TRBV11-3 CASSLGVRGKPYNEQFF TGTGCCAGCAGCTTAGGGGTCAGGGGGAAGCCCTACAATGAGCAGTTCTTC
TRBJ2-4 . 18 few TRBV5-4 CASSPPGEPGTIKNIQYF TGTGCCAGCAGCCCACCGGGGGAGCCGGGAACCATAAAAAACATTCAGTACTTC
TRBJ1-4 . 15 few TRBV3-1 CASSQESTGYEKLFF TGTGCCAGCAGCCAAGAGTCTACAGGGTATGAAAAACTGTTTTTT
TRBJ1-3 . 17 . TRBV18 CASSPLGTGSSGNTIYF TGTGCCAGCTCACCACTCGGTACAGGGAGCTCTGGAAACACCATATATTTT
TRBJ2-7 . 16 . TRBV4-1 CASRKRTDAFGYEQYF TGCGCCAGCCGAAAACGGACAGATGCTTTTGGCTACGAGCAGTACTTC
TRBJ2-1 . 15 many TRBV19 CASSTSLASYNEQFF TGTGCCAGTAGTACTAGCCTAGCCTCCTACAATGAGCAGTTCTTC
TRBJ2-7 TRBD1 15 . TRBV4-1 CASSQVGTASYEQYF TGCGCCAGCAGCCAGGTAGGGACAGCGAGCTACGAGCAGTACTTC
TRBJ1-2 . 14 few TRBV29-1 CSGGRSGQLYGYTF TGCAGCGGGGGAAGGTCTGGACAGCTCTATGGCTACACCTTC
TRBJ2-1 TRBD2 15 . TRBV5-1 CASSFSGDSYNEQFF TGCGCCAGCAGCTTTAGCGGGGACTCTTACAATGAGCAGTTCTTC
TRBJ2-3 . 13 . TRBV29-1 CSVVEASTDTQYF TGCAGCGTTGTGGAGGCTAGCACAGATACGCAGTATTTT
TRBJ1-1 . 14 . TRBV29-1 CSAGRTTGYTEAFF TGCAGCGCCGGAAGGACCACAGGGTACACTGAAGCTTTCTTT
TRBJ1-1 . 15 . TRBV2 CASSEAPAGRTEAFF TGTGCCAGCAGTGAAGCGCCAGCAGGGCGAACTGAAGCTTTCTTT
TRBJ2-1 . 15 few TRBV9 CASSDNRDMYNEQFF TGTGCCAGCAGCGATAACCGGGACATGTACAATGAGCAGTTCTTC